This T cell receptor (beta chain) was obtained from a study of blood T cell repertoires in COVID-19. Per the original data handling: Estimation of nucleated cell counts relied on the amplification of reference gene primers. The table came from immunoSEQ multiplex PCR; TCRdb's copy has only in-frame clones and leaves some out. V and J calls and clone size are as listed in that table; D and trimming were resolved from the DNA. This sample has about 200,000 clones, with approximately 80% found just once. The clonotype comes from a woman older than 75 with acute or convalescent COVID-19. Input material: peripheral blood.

CDR3 DNA sequence: TGCGCCAGCAGCTTGCCCGATCGGACTAGCGGACACACAGATACGCAGTATTTT. Translated: CASSLPDRTSGHTDTQYF. The chain couples TRBV5-1 to TRBJ2-3, with 10 bases aligning to TRBD2. The junction had 10 bases not matched to a gene; V was cut back by 1 base and J by 2 bases. Germline V gene lookup returns CDR1 SGHRS and CDR2 YFSETQ. The CDR3 runs to 18 residues.